This T cell receptor beta chain was recorded in a study of early T cells in non-severe SARS-CoV-2 infection (dated by TCRdb to the early 2020s). Broadly, across the study: TCR sequencing used bulk RNA from unsorted whole blood, so alpha and beta chains could not be paired. Paper-wide results and their limitations: VDJdb matching was skewed toward anti-spike CD8 responses and likely underestimated virus-specific expansions by missing private and CD4 specificities.

The germline V gene encodes CDR1 MNHNY and CDR2 SVGAGI (reference sequence). From cysteine to phenylalanine, the CDR3 is 14 amino acids long. Here the CDR3 DNA is all that survives: 42 bases in frame from base 1. Germline trimming amounts to 9 bases on V and 4 bases on J, with 6 as the count of junction bases outside the gene matches. Libraries were prepared through 5' RACE. The data were produced on a NextSeq 500. Unique molecular identifiers were attached to individual cDNA molecules in the TCR library protocol so that sequencing error and PCR bias could be corrected. Sequencing covered both TCR alpha and beta chains, and within each sample the abundances of alpha and beta sequences were tightly co-correlated. The study's own analysis went as follows. Decombinator V4 was used to annotate the V gene, J gene and CDR3 of the TCR sequences. TCRs were defined as expanded if a significant change between any two time points was detected under a Poisson model with p below 0.0001. TCR abundances were normalised to the total number of TCRs sequenced per sample and expressed as counts per million. TRAV1-2 paired with TRAJ12, TRAJ20 or TRAJ33 defined MAIT TCRs, while TRAV10 paired with TRAJ18 defined iNKT TCRs. A search of VDJdb, accessed on 1 November 2021, was run for TCRs annotated to CMV, EBV and SARS-CoV-2, with TCRs annotated for multiple antigens excluded. Through fastp at Q25 and MiXCR, TCRdb rebuilt clones from the public reads, retaining in-frame beta chains. Entries that share a CDR3 protein sequence are merged under the most common genes and DNA. For this entry, the V and J calls and clone size follow TCRdb and not the study's own pipeline. The sample contains under 100,000 distinct CDR3 sequences, roughly 13% of them found a single time. The ten largest clonotypes hold around 1.5% of the sample.

This clonotype was recorded at least ten times. Its antigen is not yet known. Qualities for individual bases were not recorded, and no much larger clone is one base off. This was a case-control study nested in a cohort of healthcare workers in London, UK, who had nasopharyngeal swab PCR tests and blood samples taken every week. Healthcare workers were enrolled in the week of the UK lockdown, from 23 to 31 March 2020, and were followed every week for up to roughly 16 weeks. The sample consisted of whole blood. The source of this sequence is an adult who was a healthcare worker with PCR-confirmed SARS-CoV-2 infection or an uninfected control (not recorded which). Recombination joined TRBV6-6 with TRBJ2-2; the junction holds 9 bases that match TRBD1. The nucleotides are TGTGCCAGTACCGGGACAGGGTCCACCGGGGAGCTGTTTTTT. This sequence encodes CASTGTGSTGELFF.